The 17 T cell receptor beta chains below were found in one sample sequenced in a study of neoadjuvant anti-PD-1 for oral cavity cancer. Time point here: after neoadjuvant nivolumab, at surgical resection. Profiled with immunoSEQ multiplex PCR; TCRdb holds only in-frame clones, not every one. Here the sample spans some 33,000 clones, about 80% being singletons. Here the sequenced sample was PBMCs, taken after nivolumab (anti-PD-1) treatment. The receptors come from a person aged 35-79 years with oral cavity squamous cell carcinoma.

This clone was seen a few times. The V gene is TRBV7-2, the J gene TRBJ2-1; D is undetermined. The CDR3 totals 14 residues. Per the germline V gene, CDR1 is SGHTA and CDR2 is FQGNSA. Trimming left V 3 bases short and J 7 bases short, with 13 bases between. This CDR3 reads CASSLPPLINEQFF. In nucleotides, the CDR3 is TGTGCCAGCAGCTTGCCGCCCCTGATAAATGAGCAGTTCTTC.

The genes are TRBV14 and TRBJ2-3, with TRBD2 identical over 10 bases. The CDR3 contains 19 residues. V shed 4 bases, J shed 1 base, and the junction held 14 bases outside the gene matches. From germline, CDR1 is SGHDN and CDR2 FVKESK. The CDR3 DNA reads TGTGCCAGCAGCCGGGGGTTCCTAGCGGGGGTTGCCCGCACAGATACGCAGTATTTT. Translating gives CASSRGFLAGVARTDTQYF.

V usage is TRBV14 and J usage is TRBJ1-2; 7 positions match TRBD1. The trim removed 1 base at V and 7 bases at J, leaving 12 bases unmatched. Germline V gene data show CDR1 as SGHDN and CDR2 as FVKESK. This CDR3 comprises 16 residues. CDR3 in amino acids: CASSQGATGRSSGYTF. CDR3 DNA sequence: TGTGCCAGCAGCCAAGGGGCGACAGGGCGGTCGAGTGGCTACACCTTC.

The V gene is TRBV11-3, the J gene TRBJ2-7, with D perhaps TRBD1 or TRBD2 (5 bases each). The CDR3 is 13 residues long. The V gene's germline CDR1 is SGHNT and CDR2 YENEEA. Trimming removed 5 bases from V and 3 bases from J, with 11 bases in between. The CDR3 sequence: CASSPGPSYEQYF. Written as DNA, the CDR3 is TGTGCCAGCAGCCCGGGGCCGAGCTACGAGCAGTACTTC.

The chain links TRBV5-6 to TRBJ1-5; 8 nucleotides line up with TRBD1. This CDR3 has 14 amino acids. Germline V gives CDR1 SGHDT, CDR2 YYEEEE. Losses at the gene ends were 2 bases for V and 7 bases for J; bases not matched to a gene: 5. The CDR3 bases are TGTGCCAGCAGCTTCGGACAGGGCGACCAGCCCCAGCATTTT. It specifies CASSFGQGDQPQHF.

For the CDR3, the DNA is TGTGCCAGTAGTACCGGGGGAGATACGCAGTATTTT. This sequence encodes CASSTGGDTQYF. The chain is built from TRBV19 and TRBJ2-3; D is possibly TRBD2 (6 bases). Per the germline V gene, CDR1 is LNHDA and CDR2 is SQIVND (reference sequence). The CDR3 consists of 12 residues. V lost 4 bases to trimming and J lost 5 bases, with 7 bases between them.

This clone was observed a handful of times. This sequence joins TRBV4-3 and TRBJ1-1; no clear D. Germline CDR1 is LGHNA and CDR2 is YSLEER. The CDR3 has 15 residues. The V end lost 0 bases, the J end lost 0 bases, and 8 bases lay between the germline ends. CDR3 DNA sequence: TGCGCCAGCAGCCAAGACCCGGGTTTGAACACTGAAGCTTTCTTT. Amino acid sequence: CASSQDPGLNTEAFF.

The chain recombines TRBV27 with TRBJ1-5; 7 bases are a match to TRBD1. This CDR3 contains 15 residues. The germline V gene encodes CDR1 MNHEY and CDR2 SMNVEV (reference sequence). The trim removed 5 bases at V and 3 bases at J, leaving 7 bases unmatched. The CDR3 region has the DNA TGTGCCAGCAGTCAAACGGGACAGTTCAATCAGCCCCAGCATTTT. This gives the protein CASSQTGQFNQPQHF.

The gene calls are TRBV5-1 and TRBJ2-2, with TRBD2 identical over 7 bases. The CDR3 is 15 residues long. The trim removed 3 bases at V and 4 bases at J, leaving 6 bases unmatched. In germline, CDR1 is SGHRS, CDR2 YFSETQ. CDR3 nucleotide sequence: TGCGCCAGCAGCTCGGGGAGGGGAGGCACCGGGGAGCTGTTTTTT. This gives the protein CASSSGRGGTGELFF.

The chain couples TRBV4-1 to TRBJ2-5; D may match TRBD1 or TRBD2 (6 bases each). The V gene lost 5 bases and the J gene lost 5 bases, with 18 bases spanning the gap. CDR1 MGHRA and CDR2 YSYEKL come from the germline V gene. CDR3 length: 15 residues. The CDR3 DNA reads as TGCGCCAGCAGCTCAGGGTGGGGGGCCAGGGAGACCCAGTACTTC. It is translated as CASSSGWGARETQYF.

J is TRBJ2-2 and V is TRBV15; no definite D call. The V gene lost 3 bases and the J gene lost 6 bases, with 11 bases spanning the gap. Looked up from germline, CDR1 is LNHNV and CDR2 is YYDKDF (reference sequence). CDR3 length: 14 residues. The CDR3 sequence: CATSSVGKAGELFF. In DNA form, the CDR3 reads TGTGCCACCAGCAGTGTGGGGAAGGCCGGGGAGCTGTTTTTT. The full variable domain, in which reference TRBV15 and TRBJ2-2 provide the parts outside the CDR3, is DAMVIQNPRYQVTQFGKPVTLSCSQTLNHNVMYWYQQKSSQAPKLLFHYYDKDFNNEADTPDNFQSRRPNTSFCFLDIRSPGLGDTAMYLCATSSVGKAGELFFGEGSRLTVL.

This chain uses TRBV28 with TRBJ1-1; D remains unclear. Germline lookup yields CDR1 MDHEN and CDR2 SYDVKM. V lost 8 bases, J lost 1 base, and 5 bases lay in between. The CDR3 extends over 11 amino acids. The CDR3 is CASLQNTEAFF. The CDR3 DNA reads TGTGCCAGCCTACAGAACACTGAAGCTTTCTTT.

The CDR3 reads CASSTVQETQYF. The CDR3 nucleotides read TGTGCCAGCTCCACAGTCCAAGAGACCCAGTACTTC. The gene calls are TRBV18 and TRBJ2-5; D gene uncertain. V was trimmed by 6 bases and J by 1 base, leaving 6 bases between them. This CDR3 region has 12 residues. Per germline, CDR1 KGHSH and CDR2 LQKENI.

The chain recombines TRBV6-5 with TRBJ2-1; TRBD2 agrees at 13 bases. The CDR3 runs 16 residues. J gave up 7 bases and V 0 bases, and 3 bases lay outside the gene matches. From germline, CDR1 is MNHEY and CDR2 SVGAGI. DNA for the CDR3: TGTGCCAGCAGTTACTCCGGACTAGCGGGAGAGAATGAGCAGTTCTTC. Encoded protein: CASSYSGLAGENEQFF.

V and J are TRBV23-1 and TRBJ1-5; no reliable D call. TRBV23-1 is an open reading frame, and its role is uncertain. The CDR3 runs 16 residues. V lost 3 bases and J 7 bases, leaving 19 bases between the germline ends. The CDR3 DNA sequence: TGCGCCAGCAGTCACTCCGGGGAGGGAGGGCGACAGCCCCAGCATTTT. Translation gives CASSHSGEGGRQPQHF.

CDR3 sequence: CASTTGVSDTQYF. DNA for the CDR3: TGTGCCAGCACAACCGGCGTGTCAGATACGCAGTATTTT. This chain joins TRBV5-6 and TRBJ2-3; D gene ambiguous. The CDR3 length is 13 residues. The V end lost 6 bases, the J end lost 4 bases, and 12 bases lay between the germline ends. The V gene's germline CDR1 is SGHDT and CDR2 YYEEEE.

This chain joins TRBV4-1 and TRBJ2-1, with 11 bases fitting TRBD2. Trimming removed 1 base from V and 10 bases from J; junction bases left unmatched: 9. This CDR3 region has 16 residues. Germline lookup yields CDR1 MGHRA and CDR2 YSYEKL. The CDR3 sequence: CASSQVITSGGGEQFF. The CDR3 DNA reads TGCGCCAGCAGCCAAGTCATAACTAGCGGGGGCGGCGAGCAGTTCTTC.